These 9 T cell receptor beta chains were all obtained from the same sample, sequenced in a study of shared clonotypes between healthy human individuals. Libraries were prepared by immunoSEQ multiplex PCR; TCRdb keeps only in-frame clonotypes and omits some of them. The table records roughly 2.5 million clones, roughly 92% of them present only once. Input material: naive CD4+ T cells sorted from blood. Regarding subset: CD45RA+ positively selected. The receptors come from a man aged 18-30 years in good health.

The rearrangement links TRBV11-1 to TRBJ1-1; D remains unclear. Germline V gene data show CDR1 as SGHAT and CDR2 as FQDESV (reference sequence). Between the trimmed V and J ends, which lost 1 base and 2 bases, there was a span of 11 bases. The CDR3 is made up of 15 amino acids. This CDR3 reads CASSLEAQRNTEAFF. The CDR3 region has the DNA TGTGCCAGCAGCTTAGAGGCACAGAGAAACACTGAAGCTTTCTTT.

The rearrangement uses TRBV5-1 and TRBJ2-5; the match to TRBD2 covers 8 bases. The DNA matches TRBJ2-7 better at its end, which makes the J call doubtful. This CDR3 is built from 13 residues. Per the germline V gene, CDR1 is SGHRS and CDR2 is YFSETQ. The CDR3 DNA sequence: TGCGCCAGCAGCTTCGGGGGGGCCTACGAGCAGTACTTC. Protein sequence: CASSFGGAYEQYF.

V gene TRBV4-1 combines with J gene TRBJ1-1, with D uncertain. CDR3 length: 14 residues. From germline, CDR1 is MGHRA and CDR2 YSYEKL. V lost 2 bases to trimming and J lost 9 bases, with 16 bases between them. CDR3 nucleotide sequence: TGCGCCAGCAGCCAATCAGCTCTCGGGCGTAAAGCTTTCTTT. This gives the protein CASSQSALGRKAFF.

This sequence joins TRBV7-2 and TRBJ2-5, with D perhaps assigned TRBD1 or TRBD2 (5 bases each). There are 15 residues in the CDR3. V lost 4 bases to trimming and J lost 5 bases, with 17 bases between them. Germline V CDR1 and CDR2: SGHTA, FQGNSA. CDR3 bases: TGTGCCAGCAGCTCTACTTGGGGCGGCGGGGAGACCCAGTACTTC. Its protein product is CASSSTWGGGETQYF. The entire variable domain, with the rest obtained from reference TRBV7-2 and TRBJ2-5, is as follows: GAGVSQSPSNKVTEKGKDVELRCDPISGHTALYWYRQSLGQGLEFLIYFQGNSAPDKSGLPSDRFSAERTGGSVSTLTIQRTQQEDSAVYLCASSSTWGGGETQYFGPGTRLLVL.

The CDR3 region is CASGPGGAGDTQYF. Here the CDR3 DNA reads TGTGCCAGCGGGCCCGGGGGGGCTGGGGATACGCAGTATTTT. The chain couples TRBV28 to TRBJ2-3; 8 positions match TRBD2. Germline V lookup: CDR1 MDHEN, CDR2 SYDVKM. V lost 8 bases, J lost 6 bases, and 10 bases stayed unmatched. CDR3 length: 14 residues.

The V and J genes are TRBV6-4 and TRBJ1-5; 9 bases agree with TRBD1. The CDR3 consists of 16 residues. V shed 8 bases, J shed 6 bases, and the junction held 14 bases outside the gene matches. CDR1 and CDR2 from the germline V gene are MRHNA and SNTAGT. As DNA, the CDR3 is TGTGCCAGCCCCCGGGAGGGACAGGGAGGCAGTCAGCCCCAGCATTTT. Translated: CASPREGQGGSQPQHF.

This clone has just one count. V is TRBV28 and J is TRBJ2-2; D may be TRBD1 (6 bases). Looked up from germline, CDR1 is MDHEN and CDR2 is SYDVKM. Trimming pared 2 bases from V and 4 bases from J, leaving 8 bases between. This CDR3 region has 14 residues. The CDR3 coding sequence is TGTGCCAGCAGTTTACAGGGGCGCACCGGGGAGCTGTTTTTT. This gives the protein CASSLQGRTGELFF.

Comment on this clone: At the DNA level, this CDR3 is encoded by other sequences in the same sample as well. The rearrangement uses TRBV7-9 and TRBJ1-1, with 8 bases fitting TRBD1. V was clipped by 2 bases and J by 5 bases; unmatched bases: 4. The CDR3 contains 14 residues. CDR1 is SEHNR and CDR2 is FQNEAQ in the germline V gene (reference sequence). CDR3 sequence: CASSLQGARTEAFF. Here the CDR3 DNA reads TGTGCCAGCAGCTTACAGGGGGCGAGGACTGAAGCTTTCTTT.

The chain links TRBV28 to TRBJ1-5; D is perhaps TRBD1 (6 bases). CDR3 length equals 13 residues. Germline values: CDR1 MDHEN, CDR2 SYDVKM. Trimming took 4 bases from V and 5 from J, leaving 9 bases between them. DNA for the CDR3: TGTGCCAGCAGTTCTACAGGGCATCAGCCCCAGCATTTT. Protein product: CASSSTGHQPQHF.